This T cell receptor (beta chain) was found in a study of T-cell memory formation after mild COVID-19. Notes on this clonotype: What it binds is not known.

Regarding the study as a whole: Pre-infection memory contained some responding clones, which suggested that cross-reactive memory had joined. Clones contracting across day 15 to 85 had a balanced CD4/CD8 profile; later expanding clones leaned CD4+.

5'RACE primed from the constant segment yielded TCR alpha and TCR beta cDNA libraries bearing sample barcodes and UMIs. One entry per CDR3 protein, called by TCRdb with MiXCR from the 5' RACE reads. The sample holds approximately 150,000 distinct CDR3 sequences, approximately 15% seen once. This TCR was sampled from an adult woman who had mild COVID-19 (a few samples of this study predate the infection). Cell type and time point are not known. The sequencing sample was made of PBMCs or a T cell subset sorted from them (not recorded which).

The CDR3 DNA reads TGTGCCAGCAGCTTGTTTGGGGGCGTGAACACCGGGGAGCTGTTTTTT. Translating gives CASSLFGGVNTGELFF. This chain links TRBV5-5 with TRBJ2-2; D may be TRBD1 (6 bases). Germline V CDR1 and CDR2: SGHKS, YYEKEE (reference sequence). V was pared by 1 base and J by 1 base, with 11 bases between. The CDR3 runs to 16 residues.